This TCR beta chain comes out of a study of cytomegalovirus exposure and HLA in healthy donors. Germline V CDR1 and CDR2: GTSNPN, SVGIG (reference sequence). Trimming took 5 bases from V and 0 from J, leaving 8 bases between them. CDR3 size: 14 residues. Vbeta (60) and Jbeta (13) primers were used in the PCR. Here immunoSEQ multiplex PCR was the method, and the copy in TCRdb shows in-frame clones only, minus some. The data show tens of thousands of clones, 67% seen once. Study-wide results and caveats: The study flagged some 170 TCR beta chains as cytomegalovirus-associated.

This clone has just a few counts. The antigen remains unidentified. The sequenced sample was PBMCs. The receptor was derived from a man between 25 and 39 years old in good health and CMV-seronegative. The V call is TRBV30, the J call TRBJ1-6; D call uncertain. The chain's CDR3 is CAWLGSSYNSPLHF. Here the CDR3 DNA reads TGTGCCTGGTTAGGGAGCTCCTATAATTCACCCCTCCACTTT.